These 22 T cell receptor beta chains came from one sample sequenced in a study of blood T cells in healthy people across ages (dated by TCRdb to the mid-2010s). To prepare the library, 5' RACE was applied. Instrument used: Illumina HiSeq 2500. A second about 6 to 11 cycle PCR used a sample-barcoded 5' primer and a J-beta primer mix. TCRdb reprocessing: public reads trimmed at Q25 with fastp, clones called with MiXCR, in-frame beta chains kept. One record per CDR3 amino acid sequence lists the most common genes and DNA. Present in this sample are hundreds of thousands of distinct CDR3 sequences, approximately 50% of which were seen just once. The biggest ten clones account for roughly 34% of the sample. Sequenced material: blood. These receptors all come from a man aged 55 to 70 in good health.

This clonotype was detected only a few times. This chain joins TRBV7-2 and TRBJ2-3; 10 bases fit TRBD2. The CDR3 has 17 amino acids. The germline gives CDR1 SGHTA, CDR2 FQGNSA. V was clipped by 0 bases and J by 3 bases; unmatched bases: 6. CDR3 DNA sequence: TGTGCCAGCAGCTTAGCCTCTAGCGGGGGTCCAACAGATACGCAGTATTTT. It translates to CASSLASSGGPTDTQYF.

The chain links TRBV5-1 to TRBJ2-3; D assignment may be TRBD1 or TRBD2 (5 bases each). The CDR3 extends over 16 amino acids. V lost 4 bases to trimming and J lost 1 base, with 16 bases between them. CDR1 is SGHRS, CDR2 YFSETQ, per germline. CDR3 loop: CASSPRVRGGTDTQYF. CDR3 in DNA: TGCGCCAGCAGCCCCAGGGTCCGGGGCGGCACAGATACGCAGTATTTT.

The chain joins TRBV2 to TRBJ2-7; D remains unclear. Germline values: CDR1 SNHLY, CDR2 FYNNEI. V lost 2 bases, J lost 4 bases, and 6 bases lay in between. This CDR3 is built from 12 residues. The CDR3 coding sequence is TGTGCCAGCAGTGAATCCGTGTACGAGCAGTACTTC. This gives the protein CASSESVYEQYF.

About this clonotype: The junction and the germline gene differ at one end; a read error may be behind it. The V and J genes are TRBV5-1 and TRBJ1-1, with 7 nucleotides matching TRBD1. The CDR3 length is 14 residues. CDR1 and CDR2 (germline): SGHRS, YFSETQ. This CDR3 reads CASSLRQGNTEAFF. The CDR3 DNA reads as TGTGCCAGCAGTCTCCGACAGGGTAACACTGAAGCTTTCTTT. Filled out from reference TRBV5-1 and TRBJ1-1, the complete variable domain reads KAGVTQTPRYLIKTRGQQVTLSCSPISGHRSVSWYQQTPGQGLQFLFEYFSETQRNKGNFPGRFSGRQFSNSRSEMNVSTLELGDSALYLCASSLRQGNTEAFFGQGTRLTVV.

V usage is TRBV7-2 and J usage is TRBJ2-6, with 7 nucleotides matching TRBD2. With V trimmed by 2 bases and J by 0 bases, 7 bases remained unmatched. This CDR3 contains 18 residues. The V gene's germline CDR1 is SGHTA and CDR2 FQGNSA. For the CDR3, the DNA is TGTGCCAGCAGCTTATTGGCGGGGGTGCACTCTGGGGCCAACGTCCTGACTTTC. Its translation is CASSLLAGVHSGANVLTF.

V is TRBV2 and J is TRBJ1-2; D uncertain. Germline V gene sequence: CDR1 SNHLY, CDR2 FYNNEI. This CDR3 is built from 11 residues. The V end lost 5 bases, the J end lost 3 bases, and 4 bases lay between the germline ends. CDR3 DNA: TGTGCCAGCAGTCCTGACTATGGCTACACCTTC. It encodes CASSPDYGYTF.

The chain carries TRBV6-6 and TRBJ2-1; TRBD1 aligns across 8 bases. CDR3 length equals 14 residues. CDR1 MNHNY and CDR2 SVGAGI come from the germline V gene (reference sequence). With 5 bases clipped from V and 5 bases from J, the junction kept 5 bases outside the gene matches. The CDR3 bases are TGTGCCAGCAGTACCCGGGACAGGAACAATGAGCAGTTCTTC. Its protein is CASSTRDRNNEQFF.

The chain employs TRBV5-1 and TRBJ2-3; 8 bases align to TRBD1. Germline CDR1 SGHRS, CDR2 YFSETQ. V shed 3 bases, J shed 4 bases, and the junction held 4 bases outside the gene matches. The CDR3 totals 14 residues. CDR3 sequence reads: CASSSTGGADTQYF. The CDR3 DNA is TGCGCCAGCAGCTCCACAGGGGGAGCAGATACGCAGTATTTT.

The chain carries TRBV7-8 and TRBJ1-5, with D uncertain. CDR1 and CDR2 from the germline V gene are SGHVS and FQNEAQ. CDR3 length: 14 residues. V was shortened by 1 base and J by 6 bases, with 10 bases between the two germline ends. The CDR3 loop reads CASSLGSQGQPQHF. DNA for the CDR3: TGTGCCAGCAGCTTAGGCTCCCAAGGTCAGCCCCAGCATTTT.

This clonotype has a handful of counts. The chain uses TRBV7-2 and TRBJ2-7; D gene uncertain. Germline V CDR1 and CDR2: SGHTA, FQGNSA. The CDR3 runs to 13 residues. The V end was cut by 1 base, the J end by 5 bases, with 9 bases between. In DNA form, the CDR3 reads TGTGCCAGCAGCTTAGGGCAGGTTAACGAGCAGTACTTC. Translated, it gives CASSLGQVNEQYF.

V gene TRBV20-1 combines with J gene TRBJ2-5; no reliable D call. Deletions cut 6 bases from V and 0 bases from J, with 11 bases between. CDR1 DFQATT and CDR2 SNEGSKA come from the germline V gene (reference sequence). The CDR3 is 13 residues long. The CDR3 coding sequence is TGCAGTGCGAGCGCCCCAGACCAAGAGACCCAGTACTTC. Protein: CSASAPDQETQYF.

CDR3 residues: CASRGLAVNTGELFF. CDR3 coding DNA: TGTGCCAGCAGGGGACTAGCGGTGAACACCGGGGAGCTGTTTTTT. The chain combines TRBV12-3 or TRBV12-4 with TRBJ2-2; 11 bases are a match to TRBD2. This CDR3 has 15 amino acids. The V segment lost 6 bases and the J segment 1 base; nucleotides outside the gene matches: 1.

The DNA for the CDR3 is TGCGCCAGCAGCCTATGGACAGCCTCGGGAGAGCAGTTCTTC. It translates to CASSLWTASGEQFF. The V call is TRBV4-1, the J call TRBJ2-1, with a weak D call TRBD1 (6 bases). The germline CDR1 and CDR2 sequences are MGHRA and YSYEKL. Between the trimmed V and J ends, which lost 4 bases and 10 bases, there was a span of 17 bases. The CDR3 extends over 14 amino acids.

Here the CDR3 DNA reads TGTGCCAGCAGCCCCCAAGGCCCTGAAGCTTTCTTT. As protein: CASSPQGPEAFF. The rearrangement uses TRBV7-9 and TRBJ1-1; D ambiguous. The CDR3 is 12 amino acids. Germline lookup yields CDR1 SEHNR and CDR2 FQNEAQ (reference sequence). V lost 5 bases and J 6 bases, leaving 10 bases between the germline ends.

The CDR3 DNA reads TGTGCCAGCAGTTTAGACAGGTCAGCGGCTGGGGCCAACGTCCTGACTTTC. This translates into CASSLDRSAAGANVLTF. The genes are TRBV27 and TRBJ2-6, with D possibly matching TRBD1 (6 bases). Trimming shortened V by 2 bases and J by 2 bases, and 13 bases separated the two germline ends. CDR1 and CDR2 (germline): MNHEY, SMNVEV (reference sequence). This CDR3 is 17 amino acids long.

The chain employs TRBV9 and TRBJ2-7; D remains ambiguous. CDR1 is SGDLS, CDR2 YYNGEE, per germline. The CDR3 spans 14 residues. V dropped 0 bases and J dropped 0 bases, with 7 bases sitting between them. In DNA, the CDR3 is TGTGCCAGCAGCGTAGAGTCGACCTCCTACGAGCAGTACTTC. It translates to CASSVESTSYEQYF.

The chain uses TRBV20-1 and TRBJ2-2; 8 bases fit TRBD2. The CDR3 contains 13 residues. V shed 3 bases and J 3 bases; nucleotides not matched to a gene: 0. The germline V gene has CDR1 DFQATT and CDR2 SNEGSKA (reference sequence). The CDR3 region has the DNA TGCAGTGCTAGCGGGAGGGACACCGGGGAGCTGTTTTTT. Protein product: CSASGRDTGELFF.

Points on this clonotype: A much more abundant neighbour one base away suggests this may be a read error. CDR3 nucleotides: TGCAGTGCTAGCGAAGGTGGTTACGATGGCTACACCTTC. It specifies CSASEGGYDGYTF. The chain combines TRBV20-1 with TRBJ1-2; D uncertain. V lost 3 bases, J lost 6 bases, and 14 bases lay in between. Germline assignment: CDR1 DFQATT and CDR2 SNEGSKA (reference sequence). This CDR3 contains 13 residues.

The chain carries TRBV5-1 and TRBJ1-1; 7 bases are a match to TRBD1. Germline V gene lookup returns CDR1 SGHRS and CDR2 YFSETQ. V was pared by 3 bases and J by 2 bases, with 7 bases of the junction left unmatched. CDR3 size: 15 residues. This CDR3 reads CASSSGQLQNTEAFF. The DNA of the CDR3 is TGCGCCAGCAGCTCGGGACAGCTACAAAACACTGAAGCTTTCTTT.

V usage is TRBV4-2 and J usage is TRBJ2-1; 12 positions match TRBD2. This CDR3 has 17 residues. The ends lost 2 bases at V and 2 bases at J; junction bases unmatched: 4. Germline CDR1 is LGHNA and CDR2 is YNFKEQ. The CDR3 sequence: CASSQWASGGAYNEQFF. The CDR3, as DNA: TGTGCCAGCAGCCAATGGGCTAGCGGGGGGGCCTACAATGAGCAGTTCTTC.

The table lists this clonotype with a count of one. This chain uses TRBV7-6 with TRBJ2-1; D is undetermined. The germline V and J ends were trimmed by 1 base and 6 bases, with 7 bases remaining between them. The CDR3 runs to 13 residues. Germline-derived CDR1 and CDR2 are SGHVS and FNYEAQ. The CDR3 protein is CASSLEPFNEQFF. The CDR3 DNA sequence: TGTGCCAGCAGCTTAGAACCCTTCAATGAGCAGTTCTTC.

This clonotype was recorded a few times. V usage is TRBV6-1 and J usage is TRBJ1-6, with D possibly TRBD1 on 5 matching bases. Germline loops: CDR1 MNHNS, CDR2 SASEGT. The CDR3 sequence is 16 residues long. Trimming shortened V by 3 bases and J by 7 bases, and 16 bases separated the two germline ends. The CDR3, as DNA: TGTGCCAGCAGTGACGGGGGAGGACCCTGGAATTCACCCCTCCACTTT. Amino acid sequence: CASSDGGGPWNSPLHF.